This T cell receptor (beta chain) emerged from a study of cytomegalovirus exposure and HLA in healthy donors. As for the study in general: The study's early data release held some 85 million unique TCRs from HLA-typed donors. Study-level points and caveats: An analysis that was carried out later associated 16,000 or so TCR beta sequences with HLA alleles at 0.05 false discovery rate.

The germline CDR1 and CDR2 sequences are SGHNT and YENEEA. The CDR3 contains 18 residues. Trimming cost V 0 bases and J 5 bases; bases outside gene matches: 14. A multiplex PCR was run with 60 Vbeta primers and 13 Jbeta primers. This table comes from immunoSEQ multiplex PCR, and its TCRdb copy is limited to in-frame clones, with some not included. The sample consists of approximately 120,000 clones, under 85% of them appearing once. On this clone itself: Its antigen is unknown.

What was sequenced was PBMCs. The sequence derives from a woman between 50 and 59 years old in good health and CMV-seropositive. The chain employs TRBV11-3 and TRBJ2-3; the match to TRBD2 covers 7 bases. The CDR3 DNA reads as TGTGCCAGCAGCTTAGATGCACCGGGACTACGTTCGGGAGATACGCAGTATTTT. Translating gives CASSLDAPGLRSGDTQYF.